Listed here are 26 T cell receptor beta chains from one sample, sequenced in a study of blood T cells in healthy people across ages. A second PCR, run for about 7 to 11 cycles, used a sample-barcoded 5' primer plus a J-beta primer mix. TCRdb re-derived calls from the 5' RACE reads in MiXCR, one entry per CDR3 protein. Counted here are about 670,000 distinct CDR3 sequences, over 40% occurring once; the ten biggest clones make up about 30%. The sequencing sample was made of blood. The source is a man older than 75 in good health.

CDR3 DNA sequence: TGTGCCAGCAAGAAGCGGGAGGGTGTAGGCGAGCAGTACTTC. This translates into CASKKREGVGEQYF. The rearrangement uses TRBV28 and TRBJ2-7, with TRBD2 identical over 10 bases. The CDR3 loop spans 14 amino acids. The ends lost 7 bases at V and 6 bases at J; junction bases unmatched: 9. Per germline, CDR1 MDHEN and CDR2 SYDVKM.

V and J are TRBV7-2 and TRBJ1-5; D not resolved. The V end was cut by 1 base, the J end by 6 bases, with 13 bases between. Germline values: CDR1 SGHTA, CDR2 FQGNSA. The CDR3 runs 15 residues. Here the CDR3 reads CASSLGNGRGQPQHF. CDR3 DNA sequence: TGTGCCAGCAGCTTAGGAAATGGCAGAGGTCAGCCCCAGCATTTT.

The chain carries TRBV12-5 and TRBJ2-7; D remains ambiguous. Trimming removed 6 bases from V and 7 bases from J, with 22 bases in between. CDR1 and CDR2 (germline): LGHNT, FRNRAP. The CDR3 extends over 15 amino acids. The DNA of the CDR3 is TGTGCTAGTGGGCAGGAAAATTCTAGGTACAATGAGCAGTACTTC. This encodes CASGQENSRYNEQYF.

The table lists this clonotype with many counts. The CDR3 bases are TGTGCCAGCAGCCACCCCGTCCTGGGGAACATTCAGTACTTC. Protein sequence: CASSHPVLGNIQYF. The genes are TRBV6-2 or TRBV6-3 and TRBJ2-4; D remains unclear. From germline, CDR1 is MNHEY and CDR2 SVGEGT. The CDR3 consists of 14 residues. V was pared by 6 bases and J by 7 bases, with 16 bases between.

This clonotype occurred a few times. The chain has TRBV7-9 and TRBJ2-3, with unresolved D. The CDR3 runs to 16 residues. V was pared by 2 bases and J by 0 bases, with 12 bases between. CDR1 SEHNR and CDR2 FQNEAQ come from the germline V gene (reference sequence). CDR3 DNA sequence: TGTGCCAGCAGCTTAAGGCACCAGTCTAGCACAGATACGCAGTATTTT. Its protein is CASSLRHQSSTDTQYF.

On this clonotype itself: One end of the junction fails to match germline, which may point to a read error. The chain links TRBV7-2 to TRBJ2-1, with no clear D. CDR1 and CDR2 from the germline V gene are SGHTA and FQGNSA. This CDR3 spans 14 amino acids. CDR3 sequence: CASSFGLALETQFF. DNA for the CDR3: TGCGCCAGCAGCTTCGGGTTGGCTTTAGAGACCCAGTTCTTC.

V gene TRBV6-5 combines with J gene TRBJ2-7; D is undetermined. This CDR3 has 15 residues. Trimming shortened V by 6 bases and J by 1 base, and 16 bases separated the two germline ends. CDR1 and CDR2 from the germline V gene are MNHEY and SVGAGI. CDR3 DNA: TGTGCCAGCAGCCCCCACAGTGCGCCTTCCTACGAGCAGTACTTC. Its translation is CASSPHSAPSYEQYF.

This chain connects TRBV7-9 to TRBJ2-7; 7 nucleotides agree with TRBD1. CDR1 is SEHNR and CDR2 is FQNEAQ in the germline V gene (reference sequence). CDR3 length: 15 residues. The junction had 9 bases not matched to a gene; V was cut back by 1 base and J by 6 bases. The CDR3 loop is CASSLEGLGQVEQYF. CDR3 bases: TGTGCCAGCAGCTTAGAAGGGTTAGGACAGGTCGAGCAGTACTTC.

This clonotype has a handful of counts. This chain links TRBV7-8 with TRBJ2-1, with D hard to call. The CDR3 has 14 residues. Germline V gene sequence: CDR1 SGHVS, CDR2 FQNEAQ. Trimming stripped 5 bases from V and 4 bases from J, with 12 bases between. The CDR3 DNA reads as TGTGCCAGCAGCCATCGGGCTCCTTACAATGAGCAGTTCTTC. This translates into CASSHRAPYNEQFF.

The chain links TRBV27 to TRBJ2-6, with TRBD2 matching over 10 bases. Germline loops: CDR1 MNHEY, CDR2 SMNVEV (reference sequence). The CDR3 runs 18 residues. Germline trimming cut 3 bases from V and 2 bases from J; bases unmatched to any gene: 7. This CDR3 reads CASSFLAGVITGANVLTF. CDR3 bases: TGTGCCAGCAGTTTCCTAGCGGGGGTCATTACTGGGGCCAACGTCCTGACTTTC.

This clonotype was seen a few times. The gene calls are TRBV30 and TRBJ2-1, with 8 bases matching TRBD2. Germline CDR1 reads GTSNPN; CDR2 reads SVGIG (reference sequence). The CDR3 spans 14 residues. J was trimmed by 7 bases and V by 0 bases; bases with no gene match: 5. CDR3 amino acids: CAWSVGGGMNEQFF. The CDR3 DNA is TGTGCCTGGAGTGTAGGCGGGGGGATGAATGAGCAGTTCTTC.

This rearrangement joins TRBV29-1 to TRBJ2-3; the match to TRBD1 covers 9 bases. Per the germline V gene, CDR1 is SQVTM and CDR2 is ANQGSEA. This CDR3 is built from 16 residues. The junction had 8 bases not matched to a gene; V was cut back by 4 bases and J by 0 bases. The CDR3 spells CSVVILGQGSTDTQYF. DNA for the CDR3: TGCAGCGTTGTCATCTTGGGACAGGGAAGCACAGATACGCAGTATTTT.

This clonotype was seen more than once but under ten times. This chain links TRBV28 with TRBJ2-7, with TRBD1 as a possible D gene (6 bases). The CDR3 contains 13 residues. Germline values: CDR1 MDHEN, CDR2 SYDVKM. The germline V and J ends were trimmed by 8 bases and 5 bases, with 16 bases remaining between them. CDR3 loop: CASAGTRPNEQYF. The CDR3 DNA is TGTGCCAGCGCCGGGACAAGGCCTAACGAGCAGTACTTC.

CDR3 sequence (DNA): TGCAGTGCTAGAGATTTTCGGGCGACCTCCTACAATGAGCAGTTCTTC. The encoded protein is CSARDFRATSYNEQFF. J is TRBJ2-1 and V is TRBV20-1; D gene ambiguous. V lost 0 bases and J lost 0, with 12 bases in between. The CDR3 is 16 amino acids. CDR1 and CDR2 (germline): DFQATT, SNEGSKA (reference sequence).

J is TRBJ2-3 and V is TRBV6-2 or TRBV6-3; D is possibly TRBD1 (6 bases). Germline V gene sequence: CDR1 MNHEY, CDR2 SVGEGT. The germline V and J ends were trimmed by 5 bases and 0 bases, with 21 bases remaining between them. This CDR3 has 18 residues. In DNA, the CDR3 is TGTGCCAGCAGTCAGCAAGTGGCCGGGACAAGTAGCACAGATACGCAGTATTTT. Its translation: CASSQQVAGTSSTDTQYF.

A few counts support this clonotype. The rearrangement joins TRBV6-6 to TRBJ2-7; D not certain. CDR1 is MNHNY, CDR2 SVGAGI, per germline (reference sequence). The CDR3 loop spans 16 amino acids. The germline V and J ends were trimmed by 0 bases and 2 bases, with 14 bases remaining between them. CDR3 sequence: CASSYSTGRPPYEQYF. In DNA form, the CDR3 reads TGTGCCAGCAGTTACTCTACCGGTCGACCTCCCTACGAGCAGTACTTC.

This clonotype came up a few times. The chain combines TRBV7-6 with TRBJ2-5; D is undetermined. Germline CDR1 and CDR2: SGHVS and FNYEAQ. Between the trimmed V and J ends, which lost 8 bases and 0 bases, there was a span of 19 bases. CDR3 size: 16 residues. DNA of the CDR3: TGTGCCAGCCGAGAAACCGGCGCAAGAAACCAAGAGACCCAGTACTTC. It encodes CASRETGARNQETQYF.

Only a few counts were recorded for this clonotype. An end of the junction differs from the germline gene, which may be a read error. The rearrangement links TRBV12-3 or TRBV12-4 to TRBJ2-7; 10 bases fit TRBD2. The CDR3 loop spans 14 amino acids. Here the CDR3 reads CASSLAGERYEQYF. The DNA for the CDR3 is TGTGCCAGCAGTCTAGCGGGAGAGAGGTACGAGCAGTACTTC.

The chain employs TRBV20-1 and TRBJ2-3; 9 bases match TRBD2. From germline, CDR1 is DFQATT and CDR2 SNEGSKA (reference sequence). The CDR3 extends over 15 amino acids. After removal of 5 bases from V and 12 bases from J, the junction contained 18 bases not matched to a gene. CDR3 bases: TGCAGTGCTGCTCCCGGGACTAGCCCTCAGAGGGCCCAGTATTTT. This codes for CSAAPGTSPQRAQYF.

This clonotype was detected a few times. This sequence joins TRBV29-1 and TRBJ2-7; D possibly uses TRBD1 or TRBD2 (6 bases each). Germline CDR1 is SQVTM and CDR2 is ANQGSEA. The V and J ends lost 2 bases and 7 bases respectively, with 21 bases between them. This CDR3 is built from 15 residues. In nucleotides, the CDR3 is TGCAGCGTTGAATTATTCGAAGGGGGGCTGGGGGAGCAGTACTTC. This gives the protein CSVELFEGGLGEQYF.

The rearrangement joins TRBV12-3 or TRBV12-4 to TRBJ1-5; D unresolved. This CDR3 comprises 15 residues. Trimming cost V 5 bases and J 0 bases, with 11 bases left between them. CDR3 residues: CASSLDTNSNQPQHF. CDR3 nucleotide sequence: TGTGCCAGCAGTCTAGACACAAATAGCAATCAGCCCCAGCATTTT.

V and J are TRBV11-2 and TRBJ2-2; D unresolved. Germline V gene sequence: CDR1 SGHAT, CDR2 FQNNGV. V dropped 1 base and J dropped 2 bases, with 8 bases sitting between them. The CDR3 extends over 15 amino acids. The CDR3 nucleotides are TGTGCCAGCAGCTTAGCCAGTTATAACACCGGGGAGCTGTTTTTT. Amino acids: CASSLASYNTGELFF.

This clonotype was seen only a few times. The genes are TRBV3-1 and TRBJ2-7; no clear D. V was shortened by 9 bases and J by 2 bases, with 11 bases between the two germline ends. CDR1 LGHDT and CDR2 YNNKEL come from the germline V gene (reference sequence). This CDR3 comprises 12 residues. The CDR3 DNA sequence: TGTGCCAGTAGTCAAAGAACCTACGAGCAGTACTTC. It specifies CASSQRTYEQYF.

This clonotype was counted only a few times. The chain recombines TRBV7-2 with TRBJ2-4; TRBD1 is a possible D gene (6 bases). This CDR3 comprises 13 residues. Germline-derived CDR1 and CDR2 are SGHTA and FQGNSA. V was trimmed by 0 bases and J by 12 bases, leaving 12 bases between them. The CDR3 coding sequence is TGTGCCAGCAGCTTAGCGCTACAGGGCGCTCAGTACTTC. Encoded protein: CASSLALQGAQYF.

This clonotype showed up just a few times. V is TRBV7-9 and J is TRBJ2-7; D may be TRBD1 (6 bases). V was trimmed by 5 bases and J by 3 bases, leaving 20 bases between them. Germline V gives CDR1 SEHNR, CDR2 FQNEAQ (reference sequence). This CDR3 contains 16 residues. This CDR3 reads CASSVRGRGNFYEQYF. The CDR3 nucleotides are TGTGCCAGCAGCGTAAGGGGCAGGGGTAACTTCTACGAGCAGTACTTC.

V is TRBV28 and J is TRBJ2-5; D gene unclear. The J call may be incorrect, as the DNA end agrees better with TRBJ2-7. This CDR3 comprises 15 residues. Germline assignment: CDR1 MDHEN and CDR2 SYDVKM. CDR3: CASSCPKGSLYEQYF. Written as DNA, the CDR3 is TGTGCCAGCAGTTGCCCCAAGGGATCGCTCTACGAGCAGTACTTC.